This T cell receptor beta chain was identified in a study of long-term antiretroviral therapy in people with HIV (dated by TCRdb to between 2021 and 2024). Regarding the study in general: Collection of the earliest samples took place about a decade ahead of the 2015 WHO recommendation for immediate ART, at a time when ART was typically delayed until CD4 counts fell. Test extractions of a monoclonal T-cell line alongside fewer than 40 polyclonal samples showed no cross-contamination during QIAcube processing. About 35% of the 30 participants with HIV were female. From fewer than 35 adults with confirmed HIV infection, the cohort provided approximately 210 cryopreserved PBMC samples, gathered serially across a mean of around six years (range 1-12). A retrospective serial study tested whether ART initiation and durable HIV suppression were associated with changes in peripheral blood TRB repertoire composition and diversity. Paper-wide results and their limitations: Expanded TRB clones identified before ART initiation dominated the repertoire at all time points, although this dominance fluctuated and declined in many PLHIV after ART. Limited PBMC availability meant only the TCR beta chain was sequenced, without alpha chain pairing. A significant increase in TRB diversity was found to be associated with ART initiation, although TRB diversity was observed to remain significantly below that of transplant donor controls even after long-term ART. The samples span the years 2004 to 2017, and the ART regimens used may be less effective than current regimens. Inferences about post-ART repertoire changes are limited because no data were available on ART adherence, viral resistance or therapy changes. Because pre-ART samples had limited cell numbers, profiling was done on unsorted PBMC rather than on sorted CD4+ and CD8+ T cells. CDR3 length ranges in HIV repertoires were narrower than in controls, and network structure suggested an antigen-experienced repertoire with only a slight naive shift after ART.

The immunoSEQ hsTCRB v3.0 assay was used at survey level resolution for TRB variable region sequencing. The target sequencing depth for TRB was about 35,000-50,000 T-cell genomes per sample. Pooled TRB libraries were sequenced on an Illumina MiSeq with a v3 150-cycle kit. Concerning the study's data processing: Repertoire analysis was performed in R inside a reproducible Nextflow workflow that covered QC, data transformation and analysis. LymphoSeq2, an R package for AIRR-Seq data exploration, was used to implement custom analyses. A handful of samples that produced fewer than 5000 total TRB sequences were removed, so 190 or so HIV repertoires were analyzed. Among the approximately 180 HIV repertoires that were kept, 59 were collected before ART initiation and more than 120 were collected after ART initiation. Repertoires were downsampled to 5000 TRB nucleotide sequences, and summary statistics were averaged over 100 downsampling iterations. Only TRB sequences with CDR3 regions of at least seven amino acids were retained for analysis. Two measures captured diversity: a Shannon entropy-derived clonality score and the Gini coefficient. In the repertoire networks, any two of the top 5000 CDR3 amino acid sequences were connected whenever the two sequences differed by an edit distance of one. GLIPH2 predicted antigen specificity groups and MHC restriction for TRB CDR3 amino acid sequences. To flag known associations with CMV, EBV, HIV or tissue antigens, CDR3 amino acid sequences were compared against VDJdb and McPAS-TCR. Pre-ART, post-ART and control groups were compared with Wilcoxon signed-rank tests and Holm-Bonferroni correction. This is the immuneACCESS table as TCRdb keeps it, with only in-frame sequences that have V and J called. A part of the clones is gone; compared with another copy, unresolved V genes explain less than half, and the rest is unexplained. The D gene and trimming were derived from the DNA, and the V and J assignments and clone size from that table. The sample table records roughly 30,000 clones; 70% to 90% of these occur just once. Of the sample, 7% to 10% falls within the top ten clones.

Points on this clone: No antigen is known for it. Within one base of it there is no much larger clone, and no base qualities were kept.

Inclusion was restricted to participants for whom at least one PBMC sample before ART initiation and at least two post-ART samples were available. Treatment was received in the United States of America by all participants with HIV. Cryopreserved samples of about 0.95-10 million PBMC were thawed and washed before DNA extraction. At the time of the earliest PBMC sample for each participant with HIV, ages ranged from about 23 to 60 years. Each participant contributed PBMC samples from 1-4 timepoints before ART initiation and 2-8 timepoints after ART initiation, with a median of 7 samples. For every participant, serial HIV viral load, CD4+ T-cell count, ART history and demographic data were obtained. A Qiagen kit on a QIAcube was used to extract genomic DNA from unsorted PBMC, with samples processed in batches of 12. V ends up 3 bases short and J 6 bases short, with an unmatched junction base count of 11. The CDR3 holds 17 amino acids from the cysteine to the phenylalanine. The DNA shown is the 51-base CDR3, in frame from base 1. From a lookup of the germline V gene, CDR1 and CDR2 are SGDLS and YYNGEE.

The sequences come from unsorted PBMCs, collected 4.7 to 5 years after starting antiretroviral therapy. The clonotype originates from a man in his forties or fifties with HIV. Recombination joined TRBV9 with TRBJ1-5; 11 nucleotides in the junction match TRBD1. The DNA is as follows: TGTGCCAGCAGCGGGCGGACAGGGGGCGAGGAGAGTCAGCCCCAGCATTTT. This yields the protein CASSGRTGGEESQPQHF. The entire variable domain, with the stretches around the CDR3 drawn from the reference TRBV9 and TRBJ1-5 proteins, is DSGVTQTPKHLITATGQRVTLRCSPRSGDLSVYWYQQSLDQGLQFLIQYYNGEERAKGNILERFSAQQFPDLHSELNLSSLELGDSALYFCASSGRTGGEESQPQHFGDGTRLSIL.